This record covers a single T cell receptor (beta chain). The antigen remains unidentified. This sample was included in a study of vaccination and CD4 T cells after COVID-19. Cultured CD4+ T cells had their DNA profiled by the Oncomine TCR Beta short-read assay. Genomic DNA was taken out of cultured CD4+ T cells by extraction. A single record per CDR3 protein comes from TCRdb applying MiXCR to the PCR reads. The profile shows 11,000 or so distinct CDR3 sequences, roughly 29% of them singletons. Treatment meaning: roughly 11-day PBMC culture with coronavirus spike peptide pools or control peptides (ViraFEST assay). During the years 2011-2018, before the COVID-19 pandemic, the unexposed donor's CD4+ T cells were collected. From germline, CDR1 is DFQATT and CDR2 SNEGSKA (reference sequence). CDR3 length equals 13 residues. Trimming cost V 4 bases and J 2 bases; bases outside gene matches: 4.

The chain couples TRBV20-1 to TRBJ2-7, with 8 bases fitting TRBD1. The sequence was obtained from a human donor in good health. The sequencing sample was made of CD4+ T cells from blood, cultured in vitro. CDR3 residues: CSAKTGVTYEQYF. In DNA form, the CDR3 reads TGCAGTGCTAAGACAGGGGTTACCTACGAGCAGTACTTC.